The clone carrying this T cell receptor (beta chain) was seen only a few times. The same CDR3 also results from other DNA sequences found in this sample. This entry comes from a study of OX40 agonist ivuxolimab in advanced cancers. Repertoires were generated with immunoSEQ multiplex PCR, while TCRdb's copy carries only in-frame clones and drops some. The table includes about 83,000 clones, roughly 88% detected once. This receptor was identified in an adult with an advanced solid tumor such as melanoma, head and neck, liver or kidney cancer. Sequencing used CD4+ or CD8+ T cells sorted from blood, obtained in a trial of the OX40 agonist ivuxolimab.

The CDR3 region has the DNA TGTGCCAGCAGCTTTGGAGACACTGAAGCTTTCTTT. The encoded protein is CASSFGDTEAFF. The chain recombines TRBV7-9 with TRBJ1-1; unclear D gene. The ends were cut back, 3 bases at V and 3 bases at J, with 5 bases in the middle. The CDR3 contains 12 residues. Germline CDR1 SEHNR, CDR2 FQNEAQ (reference sequence).